This T cell receptor beta chain was recorded in a study of blood T cell repertoires in COVID-19 (dated by TCRdb to 2020 to 2021). Background for the entire study: Samples covering the acute and convalescent phases of COVID-19 were provided by collaborators in the United States, Italy and Spain. The material from the prospective study consisted of cDNA or gDNA derived from T cells, B-cell-depleted T cells, or PBMCs. The dataset comprised deeply sampled blood TCRbeta repertoires from subjects exposed to, actively infected with, or recovered from COVID-19. The repertoires were released in a freely available public database meant as a resource for research on the immune response to SARS-CoV-2. The samples were drawn from the first 160 participants of the ongoing ImmuneRACE study and from 950 to 1,500 subjects provided by 6 global collaborators. Sample metadata almost always included a de-identified subject ID, COVID-19 status, age in years and sex. HLA class I and class II types, where available, came from metadata supplied by the sample provider rather than from assay-based typing.

Overall study outcomes, separate from this receptor: How much clinical and demographic metadata was included differed by source and by participant, and the metadata was provided uncurated.

TCRbeta CDR3 regions were amplified from genomic DNA using the immunoSEQ Assay, a bias-controlled multiplex PCR. The original methods were these. The number of nucleated cells in each sample was estimated by amplification of reference gene primers within the assay. To quantify the absolute abundance of each unique TCRbeta CDR3 rearrangement, sequence reads were collapsed and filtered. For each sample, productive Simpson clonality was calculated by taking the square root of Simpson's diversity index across productive rearrangements. TCRdb's version of the immuneACCESS table is confined to in-frame rearrangements and falls short of the full clone set. An unresolved V gene accounts for under half of the shortfall where checked; the remainder is of unknown origin. V and J calls and clone size are copied from that table; D and trimming were computed from the DNA. The sample data list about 150,000 clones, and roughly four fifths of these were observed just once. In total, the top ten clones hold more than 8.5% of the sample.

In the prospective study, participants were about 18 to 95 years old, resided in about 25 geographic areas of the United States, and were enrolled through a virtual design. To assign participants to cohorts, the prospective study relied on clinical history that participants themselves reported in a screening survey and a study questionnaire. Recovered participants in ImmuneRACE Cohort 3 were defined by two consecutive negative NP/OP PCR tests, clearance by a healthcare professional, or resolution of symptoms. Mobile phlebotomists in the prospective study collected whole blood, serum and a nasopharyngeal or oropharyngeal swab from every participant. Participants in the prospective study had the option to provide additional blood draws and questionnaires over a roughly two-month period. Blood samples from the prospective study were shipped frozen or at room temperature prior to DNA extraction. The germline V gene yields MDHEN for CDR1 and SYDVKM for CDR2. V sheds 4 bases and J sheds 4 bases, leaving 17 bases between their ends. From the cysteine up to the phenylalanine, the CDR3 has a length of 16 residues. Only CDR3 DNA is held: 48 bases, read in frame from base 1.

In the case of this clone: What antigen it recognizes has not been identified. Nothing much larger sits one base from this clone, and base qualities are not available.

The rearrangement joined TRBV28 to TRBJ1-5; TRBD1 could be the D gene, as 5 bases match. Sequenced material: PBMCs or T cells enriched from blood (not recorded which). The source is a man aged 50 to 59 who had recovered from COVID-19. The CDR3 here reads CASSSQRQGGNQPQHF. The DNA sequence is TGTGCCAGCAGTTCCCAGCGGCAGGGAGGAAATCAGCCCCAGCATTTT.